This paragraph covers one T cell receptor (beta chain) sequence. Its antigen remains unknown. Libraries were prepared by immunoSEQ multiplex PCR; TCRdb keeps only in-frame clonotypes and omits some of them. Of more than 90,000 clones in the sample, about 92% were seen once. These data belong to a study of graft-versus-host responses after intestinal transplantation. The CDR3 runs 13 residues. The germline gives CDR1 MGHRA, CDR2 YSYEKL. V was pared by 1 base and J by 10 bases, with 2 bases of the junction left unmatched. The chain recombines TRBV4-1 with TRBJ1-2; 11 nucleotides agree with TRBD1. Material: unstimulated CD8+ T cells sorted from spleen or lymph node cells, obtained before transplant. The TCR comes from a human donor who was the organ donor for an intestinal transplant. As DNA, the CDR3 is TGCGCCAGCAGCCAAGGGACAGGGGGCGCCTACACCTTC. Protein product: CASSQGTGGAYTF.